This entry features one T cell receptor (beta chain) sequence. Its target is unknown. Clones were sequenced by immunoSEQ multiplex PCR, and TCRdb holds only the in-frame ones, with some missing. The profile shows under 140,000 clones, roughly 89% of them singletons. This sample is drawn from a study of T cell responses to AZD1222 COVID-19 vaccine. The CDR3 has 13 amino acids. General study findings and limits: Per reports, nearly half of all spike-specific TCRs target regions that are unmutated in variants. Scientists sampled the repertoires only once the peak T cell response had passed. Most donors were white British, females outnumbered males, and clonal diversity was possibly underestimated. Along spike, vaccine-associated CD4 TCRs were found throughout, with dominance at 160-218 and 743-854.

The sequence came from an adult who received the AZD1222 COVID-19 vaccine. Sequences were derived from peripheral blood, sampled 28 days after the second AZD1222 dose. The chain recombines TRBV21-1 with TRBJ1-2. TRBV21-1 is a pseudogene segment. The CDR3 sequence: CASSPDGYYGYTF. The CDR3 bases are TGTGCCAGCAGCCCGGACGGATACTATGGCTACACCTTC.